The rows below give T cell receptor beta chains drawn from one sample of a study of shared clonotypes between healthy human individuals. Assay: immunoSEQ multiplex PCR; the TCRdb copy retains only in-frame clones and omits some. The top ten clones hold about 0.37% of a sample with a few million clones, over 90% of them seen once. Source material: naive CD4+ T cells from PBMCs. These receptors originate from a young man in good health. Some clones in this sample may be carry-over from other donors' samples. CDR3s include the opening cysteine and the closing phenylalanine or tryptophan. A D gene is named only where the DNA matches it firmly. The size field is filled for only some rows; it gives once, few, many or a size class.

j_call: TRBJ2-5
d_call: TRBD2
clone_size: -
v_call: TRBV28
cdr3_nt: TGTGCCAGCAGACAGACCGGGACTAGCGGGATCAAGCAAGAGACCCAGTACTTC
cdr3_aa: CASRQTGTSGIKQETQYF

j_call: TRBJ2-6
d_call: TRBD1
clone_size: -
v_call: TRBV6-5
cdr3_nt: TGTGCCAGCAGTTACCACAGGGGGTCTGGGGCCAACGTCCTGACTTTC
cdr3_aa: CASSYHRGSGANVLTF

j_call: TRBJ1-4
d_call: -
clone_size: -
v_call: TRBV7-8
cdr3_nt: TGTGCCAGCAGCTCCCCCCAGACAACTAATGAAAAACTGTTTTTT
cdr3_aa: CASSSPQTTNEKLFF

j_call: TRBJ2-3
d_call: -
clone_size: -
v_call: TRBV5-1
cdr3_nt: TGCGCCAGCAGCTTGTTGGCGAGGCGTAACACAGATACGCAGTATTTT
cdr3_aa: CASSLLARRNTDTQYF

j_call: TRBJ2-3
d_call: -
clone_size: -
v_call: TRBV7-8
cdr3_nt: TGTGCCAGCAGTTCATACGGGACACGGAGGGGCACAGATACGCAGTATTTT
cdr3_aa: CASSSYGTRRGTDTQYF

j_call: TRBJ2-1
d_call: -
clone_size: -
v_call: TRBV18
cdr3_nt: TGTGCCAGCTCACCGGACGGTTTCTCCTACAATGAGCAGTTCTTC
cdr3_aa: CASSPDGFSYNEQFF

j_call: TRBJ2-3
d_call: TRBD2
clone_size: once
v_call: TRBV5-6
cdr3_nt: TGTGCCAGCAGCTTGGGTCTAGCGGGGCGCGGGGATACGCAGTATTTT
cdr3_aa: CASSLGLAGRGDTQYF

j_call: TRBJ2-1
d_call: -
clone_size: -
v_call: TRBV5-4
cdr3_nt: TGTGCCAGCAGCTTCCTAGTCGGTTCCTACAATGAGCAGTTCTTC
cdr3_aa: CASSFLVGSYNEQFF

j_call: TRBJ1-4
d_call: -
clone_size: -
v_call: TRBV28
cdr3_nt: TGTGCCAGCAGTACTGACAACGAGGAAAAACTGTTTTTT
cdr3_aa: CASSTDNEEKLFF

j_call: TRBJ1-2
d_call: TRBD1
clone_size: -
v_call: TRBV9
cdr3_nt: TGTGCCAGCAGCTACCAAGGACAGGGAAATGGCTACACCTTC
cdr3_aa: CASSYQGQGNGYTF

j_call: TRBJ2-5
d_call: -
clone_size: -
v_call: TRBV4-2
cdr3_nt: TGTGCCAGCAGCCAAATCGGCGGGGAAGAGACCCAGTACTTC
cdr3_aa: CASSQIGGEETQYF

j_call: TRBJ1-2
d_call: -
clone_size: once
v_call: TRBV19
cdr3_nt: TGTGCCAGTAGCATGGAGGGTCGAGAAAGGGGCTATGGCTACACCTTC
cdr3_aa: CASSMEGRERGYGYTF

j_call: TRBJ2-7
d_call: -
clone_size: -
v_call: TRBV15
cdr3_nt: TGTGCCACCAGCAGAGCTGTAGAGCAGTACTTC
cdr3_aa: CATSRAVEQYF

j_call: TRBJ2-5
d_call: -
clone_size: once
v_call: TRBV18
cdr3_nt: TGTGCCAGCTCACCATCTAGGGTAGAGACCCAGTACTTC
cdr3_aa: CASSPSRVETQYF

j_call: TRBJ2-5
d_call: TRBD2
clone_size: -
v_call: TRBV28
cdr3_nt: TGTGCCAGCAGTCTCAATCTACTAGCGGGATCACAAGAGACCCAGTACTTC
cdr3_aa: CASSLNLLAGSQETQYF

j_call: TRBJ2-3
d_call: -
clone_size: -
v_call: TRBV28
cdr3_nt: TGTGCCAGCAGTTTATGGCGGTTTAGCACAGATACGCAGTATTTT
cdr3_aa: CASSLWRFSTDTQYF

j_call: TRBJ2-5
d_call: TRBD1
clone_size: -
v_call: TRBV19
cdr3_nt: TGTGCCAGTAGGGACAGGGGGCAAGAGACCCAGTACTTC
cdr3_aa: CASRDRGQETQYF

j_call: TRBJ1-2
d_call: -
clone_size: -
v_call: TRBV7-9
cdr3_nt: TGTGCCAGCAGCTTATCACATCCAAAGCTCTATGGCTACACCTTC
cdr3_aa: CASSLSHPKLYGYTF

j_call: TRBJ1-3
d_call: -
clone_size: -
v_call: TRBV5-1
cdr3_nt: TGCGCCAGCAGCTTCGGCACAGCTGGAAACACCATATATTTT
cdr3_aa: CASSFGTAGNTIYF

j_call: TRBJ2-1
d_call: TRBD2
clone_size: -
v_call: TRBV4-1
cdr3_nt: TGCGCCAGCAGCCAACCTAGCGGGAGGGCCAATGAGCAGTTCTTC
cdr3_aa: CASSQPSGRANEQFF

j_call: TRBJ2-7
d_call: TRBD1
clone_size: once
v_call: TRBV7-6
cdr3_nt: TGTGCCAGCAGCCGACAGGGATTAGGCTACGAGCAGTACTTC
cdr3_aa: CASSRQGLGYEQYF

j_call: TRBJ2-2
d_call: TRBD1
clone_size: -
v_call: TRBV19
cdr3_nt: TGTGCCAGTAGAAGGGACAGGGGCACCGGGGAGCTGTTTTTT
cdr3_aa: CASRRDRGTGELFF

j_call: TRBJ2-1
d_call: TRBD2
clone_size: -
v_call: TRBV5-1
cdr3_nt: TGCGCCAGCAGCTTGCCGACTAGCGGAGGGGGCAATGAGCAGTTCTTC
cdr3_aa: CASSLPTSGGGNEQFF

j_call: TRBJ1-2
d_call: TRBD1
clone_size: -
v_call: TRBV4-3
cdr3_nt: TGCGCCAGCAGCCGTCAAGGGGGACAGGGACACTATGGCTACACCTTC
cdr3_aa: CASSRQGGQGHYGYTF

j_call: TRBJ2-5
d_call: TRBD2
clone_size: -
v_call: TRBV10-3
cdr3_nt: TGTGCCATCCGGCGAGGACTAGCGGGAGGGGAGGAGACCCAGTACTTC
cdr3_aa: CAIRRGLAGGEETQYF

j_call: TRBJ2-7
d_call: -
clone_size: -
v_call: TRBV2
cdr3_nt: TGTGCCAGCAGTGAAGGGCGGCCGGGGTACGAGCAGTACTTC
cdr3_aa: CASSEGRPGYEQYF

j_call: TRBJ2-1
d_call: TRBD2
clone_size: -
v_call: TRBV5-4
cdr3_nt: TGTGCCAGCAGCCGAGGGACTAGCGAGGGTCGTGAGCAGTTCTTC
cdr3_aa: CASSRGTSEGREQFF

j_call: TRBJ1-5
d_call: -
clone_size: few
v_call: TRBV4-1
cdr3_nt: TGCGCCAGCAGCCAAGATAGGAATCAGCCCCAGCATTTT
cdr3_aa: CASSQDRNQPQHF